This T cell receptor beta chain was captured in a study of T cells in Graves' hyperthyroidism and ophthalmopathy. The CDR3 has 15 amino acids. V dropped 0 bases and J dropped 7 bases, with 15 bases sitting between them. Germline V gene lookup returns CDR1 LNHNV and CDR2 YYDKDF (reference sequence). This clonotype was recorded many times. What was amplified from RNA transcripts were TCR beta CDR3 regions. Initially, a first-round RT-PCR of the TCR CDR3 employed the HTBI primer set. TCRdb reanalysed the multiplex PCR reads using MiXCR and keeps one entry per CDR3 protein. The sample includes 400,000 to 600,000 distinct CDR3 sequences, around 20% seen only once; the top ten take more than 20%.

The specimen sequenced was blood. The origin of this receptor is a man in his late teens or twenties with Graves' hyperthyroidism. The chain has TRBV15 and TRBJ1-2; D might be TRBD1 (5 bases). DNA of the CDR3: TGTGCCACCAGCAGAGACAGGGTCTCTTTGTCTGGCTACACCTTC. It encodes CATSRDRVSLSGYTF.